One and the same sample provided the 8 T cell receptor beta chains below, sequenced in a study of T cell responses to AZD1222 COVID-19 vaccine. Here immunoSEQ multiplex PCR was the method, and the copy in TCRdb shows in-frame clones only, minus some. The sample records about 86,000 clones, roughly nine tenths being singletons. This sample comprised peripheral blood, obtained on day 0 of AZD1222 vaccination. Every receptor here comes from an adult in good health.

The J gene is TRBJ2-2, the V gene TRBV7-9, with 9 bases fitting TRBD1. V lost 2 bases and J lost 2; bases outside the gene matches: 9. Germline-derived CDR1 and CDR2 are SEHNR and FQNEAQ (reference sequence). CDR3 length: 18 residues. The CDR3 protein is CASSLSGGGQGNTGELFF. The CDR3 region has the DNA TGTGCCAGCAGCTTATCCGGAGGGGGACAGGGCAACACCGGGGAGCTGTTTTTT.

The chain couples TRBV19 to TRBJ2-7, with D unclear. Germline CDR1 LNHDA, CDR2 SQIVND (reference sequence). CDR3 length: 15 amino acids. The ends were cut back, 6 bases at V and 0 bases at J, with 15 bases in the middle. The CDR3, as DNA: TGTGCCAGTAGCGCTGAGGCCACCAGCTCCTACGAGCAGTACTTC. Its translation is CASSAEATSSYEQYF.

V is TRBV6-6 and J is TRBJ1-3; D might be TRBD1 (5 bases). The V and J ends lost 5 bases and 4 bases respectively, with 9 bases between them. This CDR3 region has 13 residues. Per the germline V gene, CDR1 is MNHNY and CDR2 is SVGAGI (reference sequence). CDR3 residues: CASSAGRGNTIYF. For the CDR3, the DNA is TGTGCCAGCAGTGCAGGGAGGGGAAACACCATATATTTT.

The rearrangement joins TRBV9 to TRBJ1-2; 10 positions agree with TRBD1. The CDR3 contains 16 residues. Trimming at V came to 2 bases and at J to 4 bases, leaving 8 bases not matched to a gene. Per the germline V gene, CDR1 is SGDLS and CDR2 is YYNGEE. CDR3 DNA sequence: TGTGCCAGCAGCGTCTCTGGGGACAGGGGAATCTATGGCTACACCTTC. It encodes CASSVSGDRGIYGYTF.

The chain is built from TRBV29-1 and TRBJ1-4, with D maybe TRBD1 (5 bases). This CDR3 region has 14 residues. In germline, CDR1 is SQVTM, CDR2 ANQGSEA. V dropped 0 bases and J dropped 10 bases, with 15 bases sitting between them. CDR3 bases: TGCAGCGTTGAAGAAAGGACCGCCGGGGGAAAACTGTTTTTT. It yields the protein CSVEERTAGGKLFF.

The CDR3 sequence is CASSLQGDQGYTF. The CDR3, as DNA: TGTGCCAGCTCCCTACAGGGGGATCAGGGCTACACCTTC. This chain uses TRBV6-6 with TRBJ1-2, with 8 bases lining up with TRBD1. The CDR3 covers 13 residues. In germline, CDR1 is MNHNY, CDR2 SVGAGI (reference sequence). J was trimmed by 8 bases and V by 8 bases; bases with no gene match: 10.

The rearrangement links TRBV2 to TRBJ2-1; no clear D gene. The CDR3 consists of 14 residues. Germline values: CDR1 SNHLY, CDR2 FYNNEI. V shed 7 bases and J shed 4 bases, with 14 bases lying between them. CDR3 nucleotide sequence: TGTGCCAGCAAGATACAACCCCTTTACAATGAGCAGTTCTTC. This sequence encodes CASKIQPLYNEQFF.

The chain carries TRBV19 and TRBJ1-6; D not resolved. This CDR3 has 16 amino acids. The germline V gene has CDR1 LNHDA and CDR2 SQIVND (reference sequence). V was shortened by 5 bases and J by 7 bases, with 18 bases between the two germline ends. The CDR3 is CASSVLFSLRNSPLHF. CDR3 bases: TGTGCCAGTAGTGTATTGTTTTCGCTGCGGAATTCACCCCTCCACTTT.